The T cell receptor beta chain under discussion was sequenced for a study of cytomegalovirus exposure and HLA in healthy donors. The PCR used 60 Vbeta and 13 Jbeta primers. Some clones are missing from TCRdb's copy, which holds only in-frame ones; the method was immunoSEQ multiplex PCR. This sample carries some 130,000 clones, roughly 80% of them seen once, and the ten largest clones take roughly 12%. This clone was seen a handful of times. Its target is unknown. Study results and limitations: The study flagged about 160 TCR beta chains as cytomegalovirus-associated.

Germline V lookup: CDR1 SGHKS, CDR2 YYEKEE (reference sequence). This CDR3 is 18 amino acids long. The ends were cut back, 1 base at V and 6 bases at J, with 25 bases in the middle. This chain joins TRBV5-5 and TRBJ1-2, with a possible D match to TRBD1 (5 bases). This receptor was identified in a male donor in good health and CMV-seropositive. The source material was PBMCs. The CDR3 region has the DNA TGTGCCAGCAGCTTGTCTATGGTTGGGGCATCACCAACGAATGGCTACACCTTC. Translating gives CASSLSMVGASPTNGYTF. Supplemented by reference TRBV5-5 and TRBJ1-2, the full variable domain reads DAGVTQSPTHLIKTRGQQVTLRCSPISGHKSVSWYQQVLGQGPQFIFQYYEKEERGRGNFPDRFSARQFPNYSSELNVNALLLGDSALYLCASSLSMVGASPTNGYTFGSGTRLTVV.